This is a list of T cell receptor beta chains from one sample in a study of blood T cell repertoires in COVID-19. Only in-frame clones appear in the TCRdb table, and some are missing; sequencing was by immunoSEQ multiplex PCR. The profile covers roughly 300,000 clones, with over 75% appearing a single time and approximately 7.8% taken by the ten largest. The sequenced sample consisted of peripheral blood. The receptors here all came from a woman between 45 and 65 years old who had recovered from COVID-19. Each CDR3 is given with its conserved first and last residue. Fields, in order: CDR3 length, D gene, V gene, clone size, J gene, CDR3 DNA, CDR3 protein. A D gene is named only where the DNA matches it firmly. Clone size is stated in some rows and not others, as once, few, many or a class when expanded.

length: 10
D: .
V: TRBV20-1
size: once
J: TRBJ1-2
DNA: TGCACCAGGCCTAACTATGGCTACACCTTC
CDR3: CTRPNYGYTF

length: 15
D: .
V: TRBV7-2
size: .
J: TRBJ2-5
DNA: TGTGCCAGCAGCTTAGATTCGACGGGGTTAGAGACCCAGTACTTC
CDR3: CASSLDSTGLETQYF

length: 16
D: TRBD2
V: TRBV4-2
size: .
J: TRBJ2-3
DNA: TGTGCCAGCAGCCAAAGACTAGCGGGGGAAGCAGATACGCAGTATTTT
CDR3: CASSQRLAGEADTQYF

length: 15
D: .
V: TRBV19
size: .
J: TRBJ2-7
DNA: TGTGCCAGTAGTATGGGCTGGACTAACTTCTACGAGCAGTACTTC
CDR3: CASSMGWTNFYEQYF

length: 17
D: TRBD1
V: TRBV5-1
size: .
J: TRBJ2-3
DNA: TGCGCCAGCAGCATAGAACCGGGACAGGAGGGCACAGATACGCAGTATTTT
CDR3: CASSIEPGQEGTDTQYF

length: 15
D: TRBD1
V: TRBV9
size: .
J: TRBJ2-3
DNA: TGTGCCAGCAGCGTAGGGACAGGGTTCCCAGATACGCAGTATTTT
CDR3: CASSVGTGFPDTQYF

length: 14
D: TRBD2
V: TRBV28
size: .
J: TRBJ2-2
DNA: TGTGCCAGCAGGACTAGCGGGAACACCGGGGAGCTGTTTTTT
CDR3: CASRTSGNTGELFF

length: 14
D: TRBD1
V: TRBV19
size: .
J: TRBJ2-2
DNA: TGTGCCAGTAGTACCCAGGGGGTATCCGGGGAGCTGTTTTTT
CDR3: CASSTQGVSGELFF

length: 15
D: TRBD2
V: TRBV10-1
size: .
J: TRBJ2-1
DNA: TGCGCCAGCAGTTCGTTGCGGGGGGGCCTCAATGAGCAGTTCTTC
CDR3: CASSSLRGGLNEQFF

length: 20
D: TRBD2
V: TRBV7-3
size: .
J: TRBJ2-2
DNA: TGTGCCAGCAGCTTGGGACCGACTAGCGGGAGGGCCTCGAACACCGGGGAGCTGTTTTTT
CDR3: CASSLGPTSGRASNTGELFF

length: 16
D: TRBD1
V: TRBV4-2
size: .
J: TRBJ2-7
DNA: TGTGCCAGCAGCCAGTCGACAGGGTGGGTCCCCTACGAGCAGTACTTC
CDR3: CASSQSTGWVPYEQYF

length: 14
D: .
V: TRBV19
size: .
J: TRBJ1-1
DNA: TGTGCCAGTAGTCGAGGGGGGGGAAACACTGAAGCTTTCTTT
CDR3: CASSRGGGNTEAFF

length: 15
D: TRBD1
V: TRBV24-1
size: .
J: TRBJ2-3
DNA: TGTGCCACCAGTGACCCGACAGGGGAGACAGATACGCAGTATTTT
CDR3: CATSDPTGETDTQYF

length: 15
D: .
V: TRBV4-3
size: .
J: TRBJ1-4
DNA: TGCGCCAGCAGCCAGGAGGATCTCCGCAAGGAAAAACTGTTTTTT
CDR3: CASSQEDLRKEKLFF

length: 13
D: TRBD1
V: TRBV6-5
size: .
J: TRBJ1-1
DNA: TGTGCCAGCAGTTCCCCGGACAGGGCTGAAGCTTTCTTT
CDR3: CASSSPDRAEAFF

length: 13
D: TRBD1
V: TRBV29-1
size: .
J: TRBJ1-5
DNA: TGCAGCGTCGAAATACAGGGGGTAGGGCCCCAGCATTTT
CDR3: CSVEIQGVGPQHF

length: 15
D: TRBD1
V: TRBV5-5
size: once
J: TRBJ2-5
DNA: TGTGCCAGCAGCCCGGGACAGCTTTTCCAAGAGACCCAGTACTTC
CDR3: CASSPGQLFQETQYF

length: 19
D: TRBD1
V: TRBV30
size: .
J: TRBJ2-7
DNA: TGTGCCTGGAGTAGACCCGGGACAGGGGATAATTTTCTAAGCTACGAGCAGTACTTC
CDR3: CAWSRPGTGDNFLSYEQYF

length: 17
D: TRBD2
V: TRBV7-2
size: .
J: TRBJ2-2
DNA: TGTGCCAGCAGCTTAGCTGGGGCTAGCGGGGGCCGGGGGGAGCTGTTTTTT
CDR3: CASSLAGASGGRGELFF

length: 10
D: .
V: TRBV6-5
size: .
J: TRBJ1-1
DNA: TGTGCCAGCATAGGACAGGAAGCTTTCTTT
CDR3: CASIGQEAFF

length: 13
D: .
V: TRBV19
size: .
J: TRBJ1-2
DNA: TGTGCCAGTAGTATGCACAGGGTGGATGGCTACACCTTC
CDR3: CASSMHRVDGYTF

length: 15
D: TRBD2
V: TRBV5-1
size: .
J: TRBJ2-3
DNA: TGCGCCACAAGACGCGGGACTAGTATTTTAGATACGCAGTATTTT
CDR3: CATRRGTSILDTQYF

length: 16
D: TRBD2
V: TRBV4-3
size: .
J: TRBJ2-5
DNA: TGCGCCAGCAGCCAAGTAGGAGGGAGGGCCGGTGAGACCCAGTACTTC
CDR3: CASSQVGGRAGETQYF

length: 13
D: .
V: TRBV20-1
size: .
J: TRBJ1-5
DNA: TGCAGTGCCAGTGAGACGTCGGGAAAGCCCCAGCATTTT
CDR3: CSASETSGKPQHF

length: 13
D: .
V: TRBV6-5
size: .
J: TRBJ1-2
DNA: TGTGCCAGCAGTTACAGCGCGGAGGATGGCTACACCTTC
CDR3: CASSYSAEDGYTF

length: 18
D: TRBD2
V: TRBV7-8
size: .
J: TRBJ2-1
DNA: TGTGCCAGCAGCTTAGCAACAGGGTTAGCGGGGGGGATATATGAGCAGTTCTTC
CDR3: CASSLATGLAGGIYEQFF

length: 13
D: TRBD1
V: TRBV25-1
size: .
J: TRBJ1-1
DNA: TGTGCCAGCAGGGCGGCAGGGGGGACTGAAGCTTTCTTT
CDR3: CASRAAGGTEAFF

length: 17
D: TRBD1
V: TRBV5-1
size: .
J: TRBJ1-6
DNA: TGCGCCAGCAGCTTGGGGGACAGGGCAGGCTATAATTCACCCCTCCACTTT
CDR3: CASSLGDRAGYNSPLHF

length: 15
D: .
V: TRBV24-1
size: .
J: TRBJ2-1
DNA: TGTGCCACCGGGGGGGGCAGTCTACGATACAATGAGCAGTTCTTC
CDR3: CATGGGSLRYNEQFF

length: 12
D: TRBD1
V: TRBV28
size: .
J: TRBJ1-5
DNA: TGTGCCAGTGACAGGGGCAATCAGCCCCAGCATTTT
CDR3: CASDRGNQPQHF

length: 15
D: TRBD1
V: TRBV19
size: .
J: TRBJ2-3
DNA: TGTGCCAGTAGTATTCAGACAGGGGGCACAGATACGCAGTATTTT
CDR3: CASSIQTGGTDTQYF

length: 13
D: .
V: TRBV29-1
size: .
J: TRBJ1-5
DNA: TGCAGCGTTGGGTCTGGGGCAAATCAGCCCCAGCATTTT
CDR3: CSVGSGANQPQHF

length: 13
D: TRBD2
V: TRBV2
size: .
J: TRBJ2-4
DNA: TGTGCCAGCATCCCCCCAACGGGAGGGCTTGGATACTTC
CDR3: CASIPPTGGLGYF

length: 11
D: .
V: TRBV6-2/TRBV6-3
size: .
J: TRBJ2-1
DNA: TGTGCCAGCAGTACCGGTAATGAGCAGTTCTTC
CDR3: CASSTGNEQFF

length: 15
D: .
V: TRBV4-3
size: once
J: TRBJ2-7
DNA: TGCGCCAGCAGCCAAGGACGGGAGACCACCTACGAGCAGTACTTC
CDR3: CASSQGRETTYEQYF

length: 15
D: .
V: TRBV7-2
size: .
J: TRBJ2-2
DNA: TGTGCCAGCAGCTTAAGATTGGGGCAGACCGGGGAGCTGTTTTTT
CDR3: CASSLRLGQTGELFF

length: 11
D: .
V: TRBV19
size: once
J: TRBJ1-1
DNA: TGTGCCAGTAGCCACGACAGGGAAGCTTTCTTT
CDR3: CASSHDREAFF

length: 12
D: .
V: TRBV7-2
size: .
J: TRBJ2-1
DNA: TGTGCCAGCAGCTTACGGTTCGATGAGCAGTTCTTC
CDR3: CASSLRFDEQFF

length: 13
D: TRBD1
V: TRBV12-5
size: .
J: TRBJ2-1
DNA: TGTGCTAGTGGTTTGGGACAGGGCCATGAGCAGTTCTTC
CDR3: CASGLGQGHEQFF

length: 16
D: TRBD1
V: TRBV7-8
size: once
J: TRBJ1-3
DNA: TGTGCCAGCAGCTGGGGACAGGGCGTCTCTGGAAACACCATATATTTT
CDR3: CASSWGQGVSGNTIYF

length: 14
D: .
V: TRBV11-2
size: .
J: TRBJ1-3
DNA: TGTGCCAGCAGCTTAACGAGCCGTGGAAACACCATATATTTT
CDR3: CASSLTSRGNTIYF

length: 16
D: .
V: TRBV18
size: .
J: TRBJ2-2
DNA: TGTGCCAGCTCACCACCTTCGGGGGCGAACACCGGGGAGCTGTTTTTT
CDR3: CASSPPSGANTGELFF

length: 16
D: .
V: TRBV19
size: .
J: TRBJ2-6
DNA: TGTGCCAGTACTGAAGGGGCCGGCTCTGGGGCCAACGTCCTGACTTTC
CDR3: CASTEGAGSGANVLTF

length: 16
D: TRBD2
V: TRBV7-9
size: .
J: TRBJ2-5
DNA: TGTGCCAGCAGTCACGATAATAGCGGGGGAAAGGAGACCCAGTACTTC
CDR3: CASSHDNSGGKETQYF

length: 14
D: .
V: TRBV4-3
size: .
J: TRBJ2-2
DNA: TGCGCCAGCAGCCAAGATCAGATGGCCGGGGAGCTGTTTTTT
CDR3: CASSQDQMAGELFF

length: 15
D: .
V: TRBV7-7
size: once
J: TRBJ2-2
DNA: TGTGCCAGCAGCCCCACTCGGGCGGGCACCGGGGAGCTGTTTTTT
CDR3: CASSPTRAGTGELFF

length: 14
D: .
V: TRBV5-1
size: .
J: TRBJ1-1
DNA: TGCGCCAGCAGCCGTCAGCAGGTGAACACTGAAGCTTTCTTT
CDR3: CASSRQQVNTEAFF

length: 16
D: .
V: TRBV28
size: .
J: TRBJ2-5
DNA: TGTGCCAGCAGCCAAAGCCCCGGACTGGCAATGGAGACCCAGTACTTC
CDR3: CASSQSPGLAMETQYF